This paragraph covers one T cell receptor beta chain sequence. The antigen is unknown. Different DNA sequences within this sample yield the same CDR3. Time point defined: week 11, during vaccination. Every single dose of the vaccine, 300 ug of mutant IDH1 20-mer peptide, came with topical imiquimod. Donor diagnoses consisted of new WHO grade 3 or 4 IDH1-mutant, ATRX-lost astrocytomas. This sample stems from a study of a mutant IDH1 vaccine in newly diagnosed glioma. The wider study: There were eight vaccinations for patients, given in weeks 1, 3, 5, 7, 11, 15, 19 and 23. In some groups vaccination began 4-6 weeks post-radiotherapy; others received it with temozolomide.

Assay used: immunoSEQ multiplex PCR; TCRdb lists only in-frame clones, some missing. The sample has some 22,000 clones; roughly 85% are singletons. The CDR3 has 14 amino acids. Trimming took off 4 bases at V and 1 base at J, with 10 bases between the two ends. Germline V gene sequence: CDR1 SGHDN, CDR2 FVKESK. This receptor was identified in a man aged 35 to 55 with glioma. The chain employs TRBV14 and TRBJ1-1; D is ambiguous. Here the sequenced sample was PBMCs, taken from a glioma patient whose treatment included an IDH1 peptide vaccine. CDR3 sequence reads: CASSPRAGNTEAFF. The CDR3 DNA sequence: TGTGCCAGCAGCCCGCGGGCGGGGAACACTGAAGCTTTCTTT.